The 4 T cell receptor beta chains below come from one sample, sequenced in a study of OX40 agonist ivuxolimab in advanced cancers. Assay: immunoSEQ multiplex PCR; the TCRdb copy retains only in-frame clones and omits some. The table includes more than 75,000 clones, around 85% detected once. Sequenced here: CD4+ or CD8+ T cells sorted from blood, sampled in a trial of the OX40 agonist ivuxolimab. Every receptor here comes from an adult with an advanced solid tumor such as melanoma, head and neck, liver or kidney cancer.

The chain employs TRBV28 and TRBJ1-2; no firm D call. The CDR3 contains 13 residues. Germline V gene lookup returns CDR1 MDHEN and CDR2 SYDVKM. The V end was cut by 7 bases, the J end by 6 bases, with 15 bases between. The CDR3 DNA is TGTGCCAGCAAGGTTGGGCCCAAGGATGGCTACACCTTC. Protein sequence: CASKVGPKDGYTF.

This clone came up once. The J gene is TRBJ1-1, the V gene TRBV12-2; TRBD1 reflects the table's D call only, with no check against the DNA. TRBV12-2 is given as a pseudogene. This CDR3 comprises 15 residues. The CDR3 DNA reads TGTGCAAGTCGCCTCCGACAGGGAGATTCCACTGAAGCTTTCTTT. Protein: CASRLRQGDSTEAFF.

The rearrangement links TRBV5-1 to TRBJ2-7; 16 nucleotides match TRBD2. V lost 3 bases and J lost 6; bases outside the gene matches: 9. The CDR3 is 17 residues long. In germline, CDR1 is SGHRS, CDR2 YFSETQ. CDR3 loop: CASSSGTSGRALSEQYF. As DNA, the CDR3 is TGCGCCAGCAGCTCCGGGACTAGCGGGAGGGCCCTTTCCGAGCAGTACTTC.

The CDR3 is CASSLVAGVNTGELFF. In nucleotides, the CDR3 is TGTGCCAGCAGCTTAGTAGCGGGAGTGAACACCGGGGAGCTGTTTTTT. This chain joins TRBV7-3 and TRBJ2-2; TRBD2 aligns across 9 bases. CDR1 and CDR2 (germline): SGHTA, FQGTGA. J lost 1 base, V lost 2 bases, and 2 bases had no gene match. This CDR3 is 16 amino acids long. Full variable domain (remainder filled in from reference TRBV7-3 and TRBJ2-2): GAGVSQTPSNKVTEKGKYVELRCDPISGHTALYWYRQSLGQGPEFLIYFQGTGAADDSGLPNDRFFAVRPEGSVSTLKIQRTERGDSAVYLCASSLVAGVNTGELFFGEGSRLTVL.